There are a few counts of the clone carrying this T cell receptor (beta chain). Antigen specificity is unknown. The use of a sample-barcoded 5' primer and a J-beta primer mix characterized a second PCR of about 6 to 12 cycles. TCRdb analysed the 5' RACE reads with MiXCR anew, one entry per CDR3 protein. The repertoire holds about 1.6 million distinct CDR3 sequences, 30% to 35% seen once, with about 11% in the top ten. The sample is drawn from a study of blood T cells in healthy people across ages. Study-level findings and limits: No conclusive comparison of naive versus antigen-experienced cells was possible with unsorted PBMCs.

Germline lookup yields CDR1 MDHEN and CDR2 SYDVKM. This CDR3 is 14 amino acids long. The origin of this receptor is a woman between 25 and 40 years old in good health. The specimen was blood. The chain joins TRBV28 to TRBJ2-4; the D gene is possibly TRBD2 (6 bases). The better agreement between TRBJ2-7 and the DNA end casts doubt on the J call. CDR3 sequence (DNA): TGTGCCAGCAGTAGATTCGGGGGAGCCTACGAGCAGTACTTC. Protein product: CASSRFGGAYEQYF.